A single sample is the source of the 15 T cell receptor beta chains below, sequenced in a study of T-cell reconstitution after alpha-beta-depleted transplantation in children. Library preparation (for TCRbeta) was performed with unique molecular identifiers. Each CDR3 protein gets one entry after TCRdb re-called the PCR reads with MiXCR. The table lists around 500,000 distinct CDR3 sequences, under 30% of them singletons. Sequences were derived from PBMCs, mostly from graft donor cells, sampled 360 days after TCRalphabeta/CD19-depleted stem cell transplant. All receptors derive from a boy under two years old who had a stem cell transplant for acute myeloid leukemia, so the T cells may come from the graft donor.

This clonotype was detected only a few times. V is TRBV20-1 and J is TRBJ2-1; D is possibly TRBD2 (5 bases). This CDR3 comprises 15 residues. Germline lookup yields CDR1 DFQATT and CDR2 SNEGSKA (reference sequence). V lost 5 bases to trimming and J lost 4 bases, with 18 bases between them. Written as DNA, the CDR3 is TGCAGTGCTGAGGGCGGTAGGGTATGGTACAATGAGCAGTTCTTC. As protein: CSAEGGRVWYNEQFF.

This clonotype was picked up a small number of times. The rearrangement links TRBV6-2 or TRBV6-3 to TRBJ2-7, with D unclear. V gave up 0 bases and J gave up 4 bases, with 10 bases separating them. CDR1 is MNHEY and CDR2 is SVGEGT in the germline V gene. The CDR3 length is 14 residues. In nucleotides, the CDR3 is TGTGCCAGCAGTTACTCCCGACACGGATACGAGCAGTACTTC. This sequence encodes CASSYSRHGYEQYF.

This clonotype turned up a few times. The chain links TRBV27 to TRBJ1-1, with D possibly TRBD1 on 6 matching bases. The CDR3 runs 12 residues. V shed 6 bases and J shed 3 bases, with 8 bases lying between them. Germline V lookup: CDR1 MNHEY, CDR2 SMNVEV (reference sequence). The CDR3 coding sequence is TGTGCCAGCAGGTACAGGGACACTGAAGCTTTCTTT. Its translation: CASRYRDTEAFF.

J is TRBJ2-1 and V is TRBV6-2 or TRBV6-3, with 10 bases aligning to TRBD1. The germline CDR1 and CDR2 sequences are MNHEY and SVGEGT. The CDR3 spans 16 residues. V dropped 7 bases and J dropped 7; count of bases not matched to a gene: 13. CDR3 nucleotide sequence: TGTGCCAGCATACTTGCCGGGACAGGGGATTTGAATGAGCAGTTCTTC. This gives the protein CASILAGTGDLNEQFF.

A remark on this clonotype: The junction differs from germline at one of its ends, possibly a read error. The rearrangement uses TRBV12-3 or TRBV12-4 and TRBJ1-1; 8 bases map to TRBD1. This CDR3 has 13 amino acids. CDR3 sequence: CTSVNRGGAEAFF. The CDR3 DNA reads as TGTACCAGCGTCAACAGGGGGGGGGCTGAAGCTTTCTTT.

Comment on this clonotype: The CDR3 ends on some other residue instead of the conserved phenylalanine or tryptophan, so this is likely a read error. The DNA for the CDR3 is TGTGCCAGCAGCGTAGATGGAGAGTCCTACGAGCAGTACATC. Its protein product is CASSVDGESYEQYI. The chain joins TRBV9 to TRBJ2-7; no clear D gene. The V gene lost 0 bases and the J gene lost 1 base, with 8 bases spanning the gap. The CDR3 runs to 14 residues. Germline V gene data show CDR1 as SGDLS and CDR2 as YYNGEE.

The table lists this clonotype with many counts. This rearrangement joins TRBV12-3 or TRBV12-4 to TRBJ2-5; 12 nucleotides line up with TRBD2. V lost 8 bases to trimming and J lost 3 bases; unmatched junction nucleotides: 1. The CDR3 consists of 13 residues. The CDR3 region has the DNA TGTGCCAGCCGACTAGCGGGGGAAGAGACCCAGTACTTC. This codes for CASRLAGEETQYF.

At least ten counts were recorded for this clonotype. The chain carries TRBV29-1 and TRBJ1-2; D gene uncertain. Germline CDR1 and CDR2: SQVTM and ANQGSEA. The CDR3 extends over 11 amino acids. V dropped 2 bases and J dropped 8 bases, with 9 bases sitting between them. CDR3 amino acids: CSVEKSEGYTF. The CDR3 DNA reads as TGCAGCGTTGAAAAGTCGGAGGGCTACACCTTC.

CDR3 sequence reads: CAIGGLVTTDTQYF. DNA for the CDR3: TGTGCCATCGGGGGACTAGTGACCACAGATACGCAGTATTTT. This sequence joins TRBV10-3 and TRBJ2-3; 8 bases fit TRBD2. Germline values: CDR1 ENHRY, CDR2 SYGVKD. This CDR3 is built from 14 residues. Trimming at V came to 8 bases and at J to 2 bases, leaving 6 bases not matched to a gene.

The chain combines TRBV4-3 with TRBJ2-1; unclear D gene. The V end was cut by 0 bases, the J end by 1 base, with 10 bases between. Looked up from germline, CDR1 is LGHNA and CDR2 is YSLEER. This CDR3 spans 16 amino acids. CDR3 DNA: TGCGCCAGCAGCCAAGATCGGCAGGAATCCTACAATGAGCAGTTCTTC. It is translated as CASSQDRQESYNEQFF.

The chain recombines TRBV6-2 or TRBV6-3 with TRBJ2-7, with 7 bases identical to TRBD1. Per the germline V gene, CDR1 is MNHEY and CDR2 is SVGEGT. There are 15 residues in the CDR3. V lost 4 bases to trimming and J lost 3 bases; unmatched junction nucleotides: 9. The CDR3 region has the DNA TGTGCCAGCAGTTCCCGACAGGGATCCCTCTACGAGCAGTACGTC. This translates into CASSSRQGSLYEQYV.

The V gene is TRBV28, the J gene TRBJ2-5; 10 positions match TRBD1. There are 16 residues in the CDR3. Germline values: CDR1 MDHEN, CDR2 SYDVKM. The V segment lost 5 bases and the J segment 4 bases; nucleotides outside the gene matches: 10. CDR3 sequence reads: CASSLSGQGQRETQYF. In DNA, the CDR3 is TGTGCCAGCAGTCTCTCGGGACAGGGGCAGAGAGAGACCCAGTACTTC.

The gene calls are TRBV11-2 and TRBJ1-1; possibly TRBD1 for D (6 bases). Trimming pared 1 base from V and 4 bases from J, leaving 10 bases between. The CDR3 consists of 14 residues. Looked up from germline, CDR1 is SGHAT and CDR2 is FQNNGV. In nucleotides, the CDR3 is TGTGCCAGCAGCTTAGTTTGGGGGCCCACTGAAGCTTTCTTT. Amino acid sequence: CASSLVWGPTEAFF. The whole variable domain, remainder taken from reference TRBV11-2 and TRBJ1-1, is EAGVAQSPRYKIIEKRQSVAFWCNPISGHATLYWYQQILGQGPKLLIQFQNNGVVDDSQLPKDRFSAERLKGVDSTLKIQPAKLEDSAVYLCASSLVWGPTEAFFGQGTRLTVV.

The V and J genes are TRBV7-3 and TRBJ2-1; D ambiguous. This CDR3 has 15 amino acids. Germline V gene data show CDR1 as SGHTA and CDR2 as FQGTGA. V was pared by 1 base and J by 0 bases, with 7 bases between. CDR3 sequence (DNA): TGTGCCAGCAGCTTAAAACTAAGCTCCTACAATGAGCAGTTCTTC. Translation gives CASSLKLSSYNEQFF.

This clonotype was found a few times. CDR3 loop: CASSFFGEGELAGALITDTQYF. DNA for the CDR3: TGTGCCAGCAGCTTCTTTGGAGAAGGAGAACTAGCGGGGGCCTTAATCACAGATACGCAGTATTTT. This sequence joins TRBV13 and TRBJ2-3, with 11 bases fitting TRBD2. The CDR3 consists of 22 residues. Germline CDR1 reads PRHDT; CDR2 reads FYEKMQ (reference sequence). V was clipped by 3 bases and J by 2 bases; unmatched bases: 22. Filled out from reference TRBV13 and TRBJ2-3, the complete variable domain reads AAGVIQSPRHLIKEKRETATLKCYPIPRHDTVYWYQQGPGQDPQFLISFYEKMQSDKGSIPDRFSAQQFSDYHSELNMSSLELGDSALYFCASSFFGEGELAGALITDTQYFGPGTRLTVL.